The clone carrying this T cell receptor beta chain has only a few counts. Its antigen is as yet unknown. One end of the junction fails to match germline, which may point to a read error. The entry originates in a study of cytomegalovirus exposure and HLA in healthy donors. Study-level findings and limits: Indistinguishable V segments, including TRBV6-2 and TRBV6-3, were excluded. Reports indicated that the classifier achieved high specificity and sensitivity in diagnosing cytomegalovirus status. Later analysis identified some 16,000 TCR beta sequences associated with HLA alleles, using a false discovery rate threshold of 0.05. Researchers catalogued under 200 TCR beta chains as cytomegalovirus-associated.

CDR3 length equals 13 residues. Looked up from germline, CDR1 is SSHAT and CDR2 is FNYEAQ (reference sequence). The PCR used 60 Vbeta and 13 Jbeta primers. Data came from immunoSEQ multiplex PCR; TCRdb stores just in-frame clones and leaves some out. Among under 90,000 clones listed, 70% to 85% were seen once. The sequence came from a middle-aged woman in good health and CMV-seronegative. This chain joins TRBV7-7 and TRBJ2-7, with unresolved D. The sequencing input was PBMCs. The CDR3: CASSLGSVHEQYF. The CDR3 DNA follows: TGTGCTAGCAGCTTAGGTAGTGTGCACGAGCAGTACTTC. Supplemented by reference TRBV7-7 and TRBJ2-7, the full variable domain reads GAGVSQSPRYKVTKRGQDVTLRCDPISSHATLYWYQQALGQGPEFLTYFNYEAQPDKSGLPSDRFSAERPEGSISTLTIQRTEQRDSAMYRCASSLGSVHEQYFGPGTRLTVT.